This T cell receptor beta chain was identified during a study of blood T cells in healthy people across ages. The CDR3 consists of 14 residues. Together with a sample-barcoded 5' primer, a J-beta primer mix was included in a second PCR lasting roughly 6 to 12 cycles. Each CDR3 protein gets one entry after TCRdb re-called the 5' RACE reads with MiXCR. The sample shows fewer than 800,000 distinct CDR3 sequences, 25% of them seen only once. The sample also formed part of further work on T cells of mothers and their children. As reported in that work: The search for persistent microchimeric T cell clones detected none.

Sequencing was done on a sample of blood. This receptor was identified in a boy younger than 18 in good health. The J gene is TRBJ2-5, the V gene TRBV12-3 or TRBV12-4; maybe TRBD1 (7 bases). Judging by the DNA end, TRBJ2-1 fits better; the J call may be wrong. The CDR3 protein is CASRHSAGGNEQFF. The CDR3 bases are TGTGCCAGCAGACATTCAGCAGGGGGGAATGAGCAGTTCTTC.